This TCR beta chain was documented in a study of blood T cell repertoires in COVID-19. Looking at the study overall: Italy, Spain and the United States were the sources of the convalescent and acute COVID-19 samples.

Those enrolled in Seattle joined during active infection and were followed longitudinally afterward. How the authors handled the data: Estimation of nucleated cell counts was performed using reference gene primer amplification. The method was immunoSEQ multiplex PCR; TCRdb's version includes in-frame clones alone and lacks a portion of them. V and J calls and clone size are as listed in that table; D and trimming were resolved from the DNA. The sample holds about 160,000 clones, 92% seen once. Trimming removed 0 bases at V and 5 bases at J, with 16 bases between. The CDR3 sequence is 16 residues long. Germline V lookup: CDR1 MNHEY, CDR2 SVGAGI.

The material sequenced was peripheral blood. The chain carries TRBV6-5 and TRBJ2-5; possible D gene TRBD1, 5 bases. The receptor comes from a young man with COVID-19, enrolled during active disease. CDR3 coding DNA: TGTGCCAGCAGTTACTCGCCACTGGGGCGCTGGGAGACCCAGTACTTC. It codes for CASSYSPLGRWETQYF.